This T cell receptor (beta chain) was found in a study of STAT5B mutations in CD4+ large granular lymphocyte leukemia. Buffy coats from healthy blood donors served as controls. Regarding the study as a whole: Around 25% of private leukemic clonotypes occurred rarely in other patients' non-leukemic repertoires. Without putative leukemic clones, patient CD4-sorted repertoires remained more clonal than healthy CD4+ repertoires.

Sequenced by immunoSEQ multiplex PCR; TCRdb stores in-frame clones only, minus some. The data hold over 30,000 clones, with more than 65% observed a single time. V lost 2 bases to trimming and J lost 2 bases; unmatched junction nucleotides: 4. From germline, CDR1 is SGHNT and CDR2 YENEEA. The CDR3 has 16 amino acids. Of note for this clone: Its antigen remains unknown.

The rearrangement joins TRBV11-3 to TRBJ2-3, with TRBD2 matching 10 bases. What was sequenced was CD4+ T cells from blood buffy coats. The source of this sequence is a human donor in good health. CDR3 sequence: CASSLLAGAITDTQYF. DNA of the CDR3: TGTGCCAGCAGCTTACTAGCGGGGGCCATCACAGATACGCAGTATTTT.